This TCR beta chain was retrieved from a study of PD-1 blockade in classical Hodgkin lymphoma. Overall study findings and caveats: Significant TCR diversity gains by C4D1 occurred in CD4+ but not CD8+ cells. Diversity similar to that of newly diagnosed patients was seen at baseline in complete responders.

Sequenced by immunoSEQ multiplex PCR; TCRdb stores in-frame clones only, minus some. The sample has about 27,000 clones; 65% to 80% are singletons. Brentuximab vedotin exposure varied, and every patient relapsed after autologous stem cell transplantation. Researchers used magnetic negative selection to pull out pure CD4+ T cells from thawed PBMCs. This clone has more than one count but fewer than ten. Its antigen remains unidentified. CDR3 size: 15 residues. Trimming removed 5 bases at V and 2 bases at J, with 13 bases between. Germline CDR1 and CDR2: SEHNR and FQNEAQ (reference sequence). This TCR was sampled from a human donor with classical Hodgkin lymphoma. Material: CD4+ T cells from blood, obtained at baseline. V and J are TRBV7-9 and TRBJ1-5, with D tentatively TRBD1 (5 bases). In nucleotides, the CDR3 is TGTGCCAGCAGCCCCGGGGGACTAGGCAATCAGCCCCAGCATTTT. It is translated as CASSPGGLGNQPQHF.